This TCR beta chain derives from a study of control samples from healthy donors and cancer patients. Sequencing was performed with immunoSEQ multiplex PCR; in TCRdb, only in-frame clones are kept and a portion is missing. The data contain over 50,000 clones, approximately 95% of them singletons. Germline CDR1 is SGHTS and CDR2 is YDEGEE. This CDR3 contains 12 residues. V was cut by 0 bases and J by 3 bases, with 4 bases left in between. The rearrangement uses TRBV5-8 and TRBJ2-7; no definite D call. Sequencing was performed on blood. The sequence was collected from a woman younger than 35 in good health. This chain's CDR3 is CASSLVGYEQYF. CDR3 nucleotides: TGTGCCAGCAGCTTGGTTGGCTACGAGCAGTACTTC.